This T cell receptor (beta chain) is from a study of T-cell reconstitution after alpha-beta-depleted transplantation in children. Study results and caveats: Several hundred rapidly expanded clones from non-depleted graft cells reportedly supplied alpha-beta T cells about two months post-transplant.

Germline V gene data show CDR1 as DFQATT and CDR2 as SNEGSKA (reference sequence). CDR3 size: 15 residues. V dropped 1 base and J dropped 6; count of bases not matched to a gene: 6. Turning to this clonotype: Its antigen is unidentified.

Unique molecular identifiers tagged the TCRbeta library. TCRdb itself ran the PCR reads through MiXCR, one entry per CDR3 protein. Altogether around 490,000 distinct CDR3 sequences are present, roughly an eighth being singletons, with the ten largest covering 14%. The sample here was PBMCs, mostly from graft donor cells, taken 180 days after TCRalphabeta/CD19-depleted stem cell transplant. The source is a female patient aged 2 to 10 who had a stem cell transplant for aplastic anemia, so the T cells may come from the graft donor. The rearrangement uses TRBV20-1 and TRBJ2-1; 10 positions match TRBD2. For the CDR3, the DNA is TGCAGTGCTAGAGGCCTAGCGGGAGTTGGCAATGAGCAGTTCTTC. Its translation is CSARGLAGVGNEQFF.